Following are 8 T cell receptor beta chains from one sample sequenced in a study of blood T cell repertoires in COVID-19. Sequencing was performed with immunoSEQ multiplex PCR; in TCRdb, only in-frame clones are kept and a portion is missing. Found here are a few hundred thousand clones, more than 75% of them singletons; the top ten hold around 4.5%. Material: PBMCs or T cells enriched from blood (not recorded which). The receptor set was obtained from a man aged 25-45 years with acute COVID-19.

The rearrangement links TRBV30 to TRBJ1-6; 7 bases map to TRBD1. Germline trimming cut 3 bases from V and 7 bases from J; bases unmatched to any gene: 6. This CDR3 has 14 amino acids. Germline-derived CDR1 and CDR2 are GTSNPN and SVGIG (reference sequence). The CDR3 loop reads CAWRAQGNNSPLHF. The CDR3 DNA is TGTGCCTGGAGAGCACAGGGGAACAATTCACCCCTCCACTTT.

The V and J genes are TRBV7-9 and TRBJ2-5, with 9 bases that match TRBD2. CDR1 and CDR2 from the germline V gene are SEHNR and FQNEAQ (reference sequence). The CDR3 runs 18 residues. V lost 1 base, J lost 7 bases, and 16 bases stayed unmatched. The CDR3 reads CASSLGGISGGPRGTQYF. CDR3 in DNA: TGTGCCAGCAGCTTAGGAGGGATTAGCGGGGGCCCACGGGGGACCCAGTACTTC.

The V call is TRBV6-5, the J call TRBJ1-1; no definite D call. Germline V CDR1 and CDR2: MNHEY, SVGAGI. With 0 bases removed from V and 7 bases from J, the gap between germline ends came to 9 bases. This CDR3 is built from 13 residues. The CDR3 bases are TGTGCCAGCAGTTACTCGCTGGACTTTGAAGCTTTCTTT. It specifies CASSYSLDFEAFF.

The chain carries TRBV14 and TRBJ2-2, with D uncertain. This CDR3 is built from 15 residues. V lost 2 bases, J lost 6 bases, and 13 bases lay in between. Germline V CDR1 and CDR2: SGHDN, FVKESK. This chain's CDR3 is CASSQPLSASGELFF. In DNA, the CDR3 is TGTGCCAGCAGCCAACCACTATCGGCGTCCGGGGAGCTGTTTTTT.

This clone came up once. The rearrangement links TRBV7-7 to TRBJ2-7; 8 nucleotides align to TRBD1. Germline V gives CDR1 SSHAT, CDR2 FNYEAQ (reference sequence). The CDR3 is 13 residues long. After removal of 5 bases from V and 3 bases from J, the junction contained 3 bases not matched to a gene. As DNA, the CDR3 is TGTGCCAGCAGCACTGGACAGGGCTACGAGCAGTACTTC. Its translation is CASSTGQGYEQYF.

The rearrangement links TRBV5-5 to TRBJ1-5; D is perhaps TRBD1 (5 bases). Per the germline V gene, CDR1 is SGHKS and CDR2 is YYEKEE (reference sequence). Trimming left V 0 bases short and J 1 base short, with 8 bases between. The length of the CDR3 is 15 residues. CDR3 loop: CASSLGQKSNQPQHF. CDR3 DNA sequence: TGTGCCAGCAGCTTGGGACAGAAAAGCAATCAGCCCCAGCATTTT.

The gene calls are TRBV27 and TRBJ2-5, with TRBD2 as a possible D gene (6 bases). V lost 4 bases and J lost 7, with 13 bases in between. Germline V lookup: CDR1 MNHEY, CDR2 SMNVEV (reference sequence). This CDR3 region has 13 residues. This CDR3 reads CASSSGEGVTQYF. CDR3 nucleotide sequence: TGTGCCAGCAGTTCGGGGGAAGGGGTGACCCAGTACTTC.

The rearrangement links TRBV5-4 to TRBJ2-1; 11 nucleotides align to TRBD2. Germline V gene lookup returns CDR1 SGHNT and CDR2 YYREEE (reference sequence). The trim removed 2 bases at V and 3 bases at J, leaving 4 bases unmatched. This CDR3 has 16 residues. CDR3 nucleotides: TGTGCCAGCAGCTTACCGGGACTAGCGGTCTACAATGAGCAGTTCTTC. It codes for CASSLPGLAVYNEQFF.